These 4 T cell receptor beta chains were sequenced from one sample in a study of blood T cell repertoires in COVID-19. The repertoire was sequenced with immunoSEQ multiplex PCR; TCRdb's copy has only in-frame clones and lacks some. The sample includes roughly 360,000 clones, around 87% of them seen just once. What was sequenced was PBMCs or T cells enriched from blood (not recorded which). The receptors were gathered from a man aged 30 to 45 who had recovered from COVID-19.

Here the CDR3 reads CASSSQPSGNTIYF. CDR3 nucleotides: TGCGCCAGCAGCTCACAGCCCTCTGGAAACACCATATATTTT. V usage is TRBV5-1 and J usage is TRBJ1-3; no definite D call. From germline, CDR1 is SGHRS and CDR2 YFSETQ. The CDR3 has 14 amino acids. V was cut by 3 bases and J by 0 bases, with 7 bases left in between.

The rearrangement links TRBV27 to TRBJ1-2; TRBD1 is a possible D gene (5 bases). CDR1 and CDR2 (germline): MNHEY, SMNVEV (reference sequence). The V and J ends lost 5 bases and 4 bases respectively, with 17 bases between them. The CDR3 has 15 amino acids. In DNA form, the CDR3 reads TGTGCCAGCAGTCCCGACAGCCAAGGATTCTATGGCTACACCTTC. Translating it yields CASSPDSQGFYGYTF.

V gene TRBV11-2 combines with J gene TRBJ2-7; D remains unclear. V lost 0 bases, J lost 5 bases, and 11 bases lay in between. This CDR3 has 14 amino acids. Germline V gene sequence: CDR1 SGHAT, CDR2 FQNNGV. CDR3 DNA sequence: TGTGCCAGCAGCTTAGATTGGGCAGGTCACGAGCAGTACTTC. Encoded protein: CASSLDWAGHEQYF.

V is TRBV5-1 and J is TRBJ1-1; a weak D match, TRBD1 (6 bases). V lost 5 bases and J 3 bases, leaving 17 bases between the germline ends. The CDR3 is 15 amino acids. Germline CDR1 reads SGHRS; CDR2 reads YFSETQ. The CDR3 DNA is TGCGCCAGCAGAACTCAGGGGAACGCGGACACTGAAGCTTTCTTT. Encoded protein: CASRTQGNADTEAFF.